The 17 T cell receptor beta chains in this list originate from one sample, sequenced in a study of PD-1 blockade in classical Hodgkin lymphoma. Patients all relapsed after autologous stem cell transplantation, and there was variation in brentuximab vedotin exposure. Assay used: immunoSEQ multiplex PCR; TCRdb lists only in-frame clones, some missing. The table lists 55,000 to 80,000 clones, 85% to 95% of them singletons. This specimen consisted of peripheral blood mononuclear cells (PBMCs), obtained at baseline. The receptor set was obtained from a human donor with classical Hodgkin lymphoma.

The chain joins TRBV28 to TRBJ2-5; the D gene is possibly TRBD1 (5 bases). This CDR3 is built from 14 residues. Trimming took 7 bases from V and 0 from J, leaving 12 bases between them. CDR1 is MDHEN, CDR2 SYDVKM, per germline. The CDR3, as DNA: TGTGCCAGCACCGTAGGGGTGAACCAAGAGACCCAGTACTTC. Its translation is CASTVGVNQETQYF.

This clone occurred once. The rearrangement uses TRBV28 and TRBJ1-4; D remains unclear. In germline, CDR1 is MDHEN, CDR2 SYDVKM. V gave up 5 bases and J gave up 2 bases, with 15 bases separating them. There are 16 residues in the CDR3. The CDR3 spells CASSPPGGRTNEKLFF. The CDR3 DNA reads TGTGCCAGCAGTCCCCCAGGAGGTAGGACTAATGAAAAACTGTTTTTT.

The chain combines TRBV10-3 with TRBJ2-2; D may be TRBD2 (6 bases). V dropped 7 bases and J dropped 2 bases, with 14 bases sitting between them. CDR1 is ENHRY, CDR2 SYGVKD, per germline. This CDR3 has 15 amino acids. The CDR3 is CAIKDPSANTGELFF. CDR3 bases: TGTGCCATCAAGGATCCTAGCGCCAACACCGGGGAGCTGTTTTTT.

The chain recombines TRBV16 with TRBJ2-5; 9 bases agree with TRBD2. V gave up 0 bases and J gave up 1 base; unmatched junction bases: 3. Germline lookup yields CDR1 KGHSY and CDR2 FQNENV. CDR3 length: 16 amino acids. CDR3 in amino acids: CASSQSLAGIQETQYF. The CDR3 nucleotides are TGTGCCAGCAGCCAATCCCTAGCGGGGATCCAAGAGACCCAGTACTTC. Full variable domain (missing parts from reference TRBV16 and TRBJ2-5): GEEVAQTPKHLVRGEGQKAKLYCAPIKGHSYVFWYQQVLKNEFKFLISFQNENVFDETGMPKERFSAKCLPNSPCSLEIQATKLEDSAVYFCASSQSLAGIQETQYFGPGTRLLVL.

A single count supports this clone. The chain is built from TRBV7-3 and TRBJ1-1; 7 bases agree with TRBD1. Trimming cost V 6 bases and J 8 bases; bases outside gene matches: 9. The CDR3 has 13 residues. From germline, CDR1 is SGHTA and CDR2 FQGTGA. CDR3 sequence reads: CASRDGTVEEAFF. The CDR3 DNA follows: TGTGCCAGCAGGGATGGGACAGTTGAAGAAGCTTTCTTT. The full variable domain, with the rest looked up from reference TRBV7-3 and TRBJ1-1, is GAGVSQTPSNKVTEKGKYVELRCDPISGHTALYWYRQSLGQGPEFLIYFQGTGAADDSGLPNDRFFAVRPEGSVSTLKIQRTERGDSAVYLCASRDGTVEEAFFGQGTRLTVV.

The CDR3 loop reads CASSLTPAYEQYF. DNA for the CDR3: TGTGCCAGCAGCTTGACACCTGCCTACGAGCAGTACTTC. The chain couples TRBV5-5 to TRBJ2-7; no clear D gene. Germline CDR1 is SGHKS and CDR2 is YYEKEE (reference sequence). This CDR3 is 13 amino acids long. The V end was cut by 1 base, the J end by 2 bases, with 7 bases between.

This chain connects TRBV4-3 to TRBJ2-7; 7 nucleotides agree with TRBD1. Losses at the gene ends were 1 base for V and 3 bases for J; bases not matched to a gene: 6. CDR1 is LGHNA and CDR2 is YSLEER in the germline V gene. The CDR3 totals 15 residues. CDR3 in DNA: TGCGCCAGCAGCCAAGGTAGAGGGGGCTACTACGAGCAGTACTTC. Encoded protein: CASSQGRGGYYEQYF.

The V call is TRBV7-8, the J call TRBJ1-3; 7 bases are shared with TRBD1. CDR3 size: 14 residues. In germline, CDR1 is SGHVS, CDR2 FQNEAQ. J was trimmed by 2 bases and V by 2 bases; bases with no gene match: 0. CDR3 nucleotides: TGTGCCAGCAGCTTACAGGGGGCTGGAAACACCATATATTTT. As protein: CASSLQGAGNTIYF. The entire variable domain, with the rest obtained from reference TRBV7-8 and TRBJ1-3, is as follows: GAGVSQSPRYKVAKRGQDVALRCDPISGHVSLFWYQQALGQGPEFLTYFQNEAQLDKSGLPSDRFFAERPEGSVSTLKIQRTQQEDSAVYLCASSLQGAGNTIYFGEGSWLTVV.

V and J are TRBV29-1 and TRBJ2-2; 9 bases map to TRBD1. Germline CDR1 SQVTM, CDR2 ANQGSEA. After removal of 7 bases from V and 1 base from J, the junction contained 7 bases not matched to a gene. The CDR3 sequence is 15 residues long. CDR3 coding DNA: TGCAGCGCGGTCGGGACAGGGAAGAACACCGGGGAGCTGTTTTTT. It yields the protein CSAVGTGKNTGELFF.

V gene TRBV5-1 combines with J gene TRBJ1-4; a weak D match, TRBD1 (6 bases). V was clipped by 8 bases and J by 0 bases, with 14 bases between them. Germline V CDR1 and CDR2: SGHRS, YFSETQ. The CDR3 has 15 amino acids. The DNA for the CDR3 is TGCGCCAGAACGGGACATCTTGCAACTAATGAAAAACTGTTTTTT. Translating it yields CARTGHLATNEKLFF.

CDR3 protein: CASSPTGTTTTQYF. The CDR3 DNA reads TGTGCCAGCAGCCCAACGGGGACTACGACGACCCAGTACTTC. J is TRBJ2-5 and V is TRBV6-5; 7 bases align to TRBD2. The CDR3 is 14 residues long. V gave up 6 bases and J gave up 7 bases; unmatched junction bases: 11. Germline V gene lookup returns CDR1 MNHEY and CDR2 SVGAGI.

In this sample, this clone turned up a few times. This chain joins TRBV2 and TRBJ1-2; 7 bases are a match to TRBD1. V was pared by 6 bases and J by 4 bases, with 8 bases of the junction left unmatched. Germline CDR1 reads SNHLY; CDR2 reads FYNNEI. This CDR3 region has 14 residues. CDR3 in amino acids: CASSDRDVGYGYTF. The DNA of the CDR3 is TGTGCCAGCAGCGACAGGGATGTAGGCTATGGCTACACCTTC.

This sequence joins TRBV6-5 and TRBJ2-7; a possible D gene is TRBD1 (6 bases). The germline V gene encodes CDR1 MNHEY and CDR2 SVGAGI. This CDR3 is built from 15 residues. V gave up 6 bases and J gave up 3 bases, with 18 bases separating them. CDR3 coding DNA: TGTGCCAGCAGCTTTACAGGGTGGGGTGGCTACGAGCAGTACTTC. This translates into CASSFTGWGGYEQYF.

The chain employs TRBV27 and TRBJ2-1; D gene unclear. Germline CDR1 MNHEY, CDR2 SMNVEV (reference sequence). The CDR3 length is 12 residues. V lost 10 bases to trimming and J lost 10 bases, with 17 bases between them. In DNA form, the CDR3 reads TGTGCCACCCGGACGATCATCCGGGAGCAGTTCTTC. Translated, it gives CATRTIIREQFF.

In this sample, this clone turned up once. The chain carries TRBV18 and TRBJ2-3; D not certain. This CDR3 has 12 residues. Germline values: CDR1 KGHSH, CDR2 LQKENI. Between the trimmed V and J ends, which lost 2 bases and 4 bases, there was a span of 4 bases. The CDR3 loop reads CASSPEPDTQYF. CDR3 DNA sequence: TGTGCCAGCTCACCAGAGCCAGATACGCAGTATTTT.

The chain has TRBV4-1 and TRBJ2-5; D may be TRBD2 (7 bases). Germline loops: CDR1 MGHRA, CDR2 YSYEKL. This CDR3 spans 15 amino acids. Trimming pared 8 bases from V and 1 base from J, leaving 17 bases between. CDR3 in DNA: TGCGCCAGCGGGGAGGGGGTCAGAACCCAAGAGACCCAGTACTTC. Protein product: CASGEGVRTQETQYF.

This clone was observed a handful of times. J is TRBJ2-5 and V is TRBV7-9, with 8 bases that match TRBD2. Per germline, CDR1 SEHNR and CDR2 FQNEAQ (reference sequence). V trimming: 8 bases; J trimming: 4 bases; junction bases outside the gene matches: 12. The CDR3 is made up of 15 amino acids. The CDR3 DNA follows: TGTGCCAGCGACACTAGGGCGGGGGGAGGAGAGACCCAGTACTTC. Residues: CASDTRAGGGETQYF.